This TCR beta chain was sequenced in a study of T-cell reconstitution after alpha-beta-depleted transplantation in children. Researchers prepared the TCRbeta library using unique molecular identifiers, the study reports. MiXCR, applied by TCRdb to the PCR reads, yields one record per CDR3 protein. The sample includes approximately 640,000 distinct CDR3 sequences, 16% of them seen just once. Trimming removed 5 bases at V and 4 bases at J, with 21 bases between. The CDR3 covers 16 residues. Germline assignment: CDR1 DFQATT and CDR2 SNEGSKA (reference sequence). The sequence was collected from a human donor who donated a stem cell graft to a child with acute myeloid leukemia. Specimen: PBMCs from the stem cell graft donor, collected from the stem cell graft. The rearrangement links TRBV20-1 to TRBJ1-5; D might be TRBD1 (5 bases). DNA for the CDR3: TGCAGTGCTCCCGCCTTTGACCGGGGGAAAAATCAGCCCCAGCATTTT. Translation: CSAPAFDRGKNQPQHF.